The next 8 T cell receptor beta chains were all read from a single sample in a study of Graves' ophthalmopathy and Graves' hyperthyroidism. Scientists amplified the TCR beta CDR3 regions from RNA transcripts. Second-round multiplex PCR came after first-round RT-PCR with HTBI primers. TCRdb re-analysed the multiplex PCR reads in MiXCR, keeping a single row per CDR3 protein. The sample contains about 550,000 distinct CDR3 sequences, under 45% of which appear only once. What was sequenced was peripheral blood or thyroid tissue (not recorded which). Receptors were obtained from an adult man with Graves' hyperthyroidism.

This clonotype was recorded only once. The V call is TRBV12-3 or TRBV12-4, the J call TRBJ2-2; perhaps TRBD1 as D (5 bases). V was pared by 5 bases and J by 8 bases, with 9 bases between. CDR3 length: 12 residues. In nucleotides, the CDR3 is TGTGCCAGCAGTGGGAACAGGGGGGAGCTGTTTTTT. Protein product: CASSGNRGELFF.

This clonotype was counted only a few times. CDR3 amino acids: CASSLGVPGSNQPQHF. Here the CDR3 DNA reads TGTGCCAGCAGCTTAGGAGTCCCAGGCTCGAATCAGCCCCAGCATTTT. The chain is built from TRBV7-9 and TRBJ1-5; D ambiguous. From germline, CDR1 is SEHNR and CDR2 FQNEAQ (reference sequence). The CDR3 contains 16 residues. Trimming left V 1 base short and J 4 bases short, with 14 bases between.

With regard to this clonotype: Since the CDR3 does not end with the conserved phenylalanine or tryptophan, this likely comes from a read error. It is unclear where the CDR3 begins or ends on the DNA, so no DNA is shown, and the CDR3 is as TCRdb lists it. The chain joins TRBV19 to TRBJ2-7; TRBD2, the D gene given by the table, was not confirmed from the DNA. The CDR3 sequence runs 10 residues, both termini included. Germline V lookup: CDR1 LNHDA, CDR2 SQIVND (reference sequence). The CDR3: CASSLAGLAG.

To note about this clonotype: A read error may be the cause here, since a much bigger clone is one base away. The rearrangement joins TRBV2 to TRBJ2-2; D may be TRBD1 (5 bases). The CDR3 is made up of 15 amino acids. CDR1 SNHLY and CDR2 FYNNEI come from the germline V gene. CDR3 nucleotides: TGTGCCAGCATCTCGAGACAGTCGAACACCAGGGAGCTGTTTTTT. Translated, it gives CASISRQSNTRELFF.

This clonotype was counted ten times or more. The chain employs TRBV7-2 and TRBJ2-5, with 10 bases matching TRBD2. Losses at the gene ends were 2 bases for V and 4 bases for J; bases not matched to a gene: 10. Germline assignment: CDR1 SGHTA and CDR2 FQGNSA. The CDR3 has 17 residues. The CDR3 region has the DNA TGTGCCAGCAGCTTATATTCTAGCGGGAGCAGCGGAGAGACCCAGTACTTC. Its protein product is CASSLYSSGSSGETQYF.

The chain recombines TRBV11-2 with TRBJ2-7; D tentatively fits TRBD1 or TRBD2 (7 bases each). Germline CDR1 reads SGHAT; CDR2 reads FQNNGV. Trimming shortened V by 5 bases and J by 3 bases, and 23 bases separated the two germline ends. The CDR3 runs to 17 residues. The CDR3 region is CASSLRGGGVAIYEQYF. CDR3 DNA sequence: TGTGCCAGCAGCCTCAGGGGAGGGGGCGTAGCTATCTACGAGCAGTACTTC.

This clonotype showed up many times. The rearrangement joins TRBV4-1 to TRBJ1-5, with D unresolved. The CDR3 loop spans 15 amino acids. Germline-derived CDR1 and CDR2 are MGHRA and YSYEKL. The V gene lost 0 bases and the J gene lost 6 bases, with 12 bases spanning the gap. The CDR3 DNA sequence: TGCGCCAGCAGCCAAGAAGGTGCCGGTGGTCAGCCCCAGCATTTT. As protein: CASSQEGAGGQPQHF.

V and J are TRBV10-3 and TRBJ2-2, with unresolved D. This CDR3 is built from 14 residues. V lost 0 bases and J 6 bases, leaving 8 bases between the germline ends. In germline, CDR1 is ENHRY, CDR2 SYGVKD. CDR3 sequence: CAISESSDSGELFF. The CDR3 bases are TGTGCCATCAGTGAGTCGAGTGACTCCGGGGAGCTGTTTTTT.